What follows is one T cell receptor (beta chain) and its context. V lost 4 bases, J lost 1 base, and 13 bases lay in between. This CDR3 has 14 amino acids. Per germline, CDR1 SQVTM and CDR2 ANQGSEA. The data were obtained in a study of shared clonotypes between healthy human individuals. In the study overall: In total, the donors were a couple of women and a few men aged 18 to 49.

At deep level, the assay was performed. TCRdb's copy holds only in-frame clones and misses some; the assay was immunoSEQ multiplex PCR. Counted here are 2 million to 2.5 million clones, more than 85% occurring once; the ten biggest clones make up 0.39%. This TCR was recovered from a man between 18 and 35 years old in good health. Some clones in this sample may be carry-over from other donors' samples. The source material was naive CD4+ T cells from PBMCs. Subset described: CD45RA+ positively selected. The chain links TRBV29-1 to TRBJ1-1; a weak D match, TRBD1 (5 bases). In DNA form, the CDR3 reads TGCAGCGTTGGGGAAGGGACGGGGAACACTGAAGCTTTCTTT. It translates to CSVGEGTGNTEAFF.